What follows are 7 T cell receptor beta chains derived from one specimen sequenced in a study of cytomegalovirus exposure and HLA in healthy donors. PCR used 60 Vbeta primers and 13 Jbeta primers. Only in-frame clones appear in the TCRdb table, and some are missing; sequencing was by immunoSEQ multiplex PCR. The table shows 200,000 or so clones, with about 81% occurring only once. Sequenced material: PBMCs. The receptors originated from a woman between 18 and 29 years old in good health and CMV-seropositive.

The genes are TRBV9 and TRBJ2-5; 7 bases agree with TRBD1. The CDR3 length is 15 residues. V lost 0 bases, J lost 7 bases, and 9 bases stayed unmatched. Germline CDR1 is SGDLS and CDR2 is YYNGEE. The CDR3 nucleotides are TGTGCCAGCAGCGTAGTCCCAGGGGGTGAGGCGACCCAGTACTTC. This gives the protein CASSVVPGGEATQYF.

The rearrangement joins TRBV7-9 to TRBJ2-5; TRBD2 agrees at 7 bases. CDR1 and CDR2 from the germline V gene are SEHNR and FQNEAQ (reference sequence). The V gene end was trimmed by 5 bases and the J gene end by 6 bases; junction bases not matched to a gene: 12. This CDR3 is built from 15 residues. CDR3: CASSRAGEGVKTQYF. The CDR3 DNA reads TGTGCCAGCAGCCGCGCGGGGGAAGGGGTGAAGACCCAGTACTTC.

The V gene is TRBV10-3, the J gene TRBJ1-2, with 9 bases that match TRBD1. This CDR3 spans 14 amino acids. V shed 6 bases and J 2 bases; nucleotides not matched to a gene: 4. Germline V gene lookup returns CDR1 ENHRY and CDR2 SYGVKD. CDR3 nucleotide sequence: TGTGCCATCAGCCAGGGGACAGGGAACTATGGCTACACCTTC. Its protein is CAISQGTGNYGYTF.

The J gene is TRBJ1-1, the V gene TRBV7-2; 8 bases agree with TRBD1. The junction had 13 bases not matched to a gene; V was cut back by 5 bases and J by 11 bases. CDR3 length: 14 amino acids. CDR1 SGHTA and CDR2 FQGNSA come from the germline V gene. Written as DNA, the CDR3 is TGTGCCAGCAGCATCGACCCGGACAGGGATGGTGCTTTCTTT. The encoded protein is CASSIDPDRDGAFF. Complete variable domain (other parts from reference TRBV7-2 and TRBJ1-1): GAGVSQSPSNKVTEKGKDVELRCDPISGHTALYWYRQSLGQGLEFLIYFQGNSAPDKSGLPSDRFSAERTGGSVSTLTIQRTQQEDSAVYLCASSIDPDRDGAFFGQGTRLTVV.

This clone has a handful of counts. The CDR3 is CASSVQGTEAFF. The DNA for the CDR3 is TGCGCCAGCAGCGTACAGGGGACTGAAGCTTTCTTT. The genes are TRBV5-1 and TRBJ1-1, with 7 bases that match TRBD1. CDR1 SGHRS and CDR2 YFSETQ come from the germline V gene. V trimming: 4 bases; J trimming: 5 bases; junction bases outside the gene matches: 2. CDR3 length equals 12 residues.

This chain connects TRBV7-2 to TRBJ2-3, with 9 bases fitting TRBD2. Germline V CDR1 and CDR2: SGHTA, FQGNSA. This CDR3 spans 15 amino acids. The J segment lost 1 base and the V segment lost 5 bases, leaving 4 bases of the junction unmatched. CDR3 coding DNA: TGTGCCAGCAGCCCCGAGCGGGGGGGCACAGATACGCAGTATTTT. Amino acid sequence: CASSPERGGTDTQYF.

The chain carries TRBV5-1 and TRBJ2-5; no reliable D call. The CDR3 has 13 amino acids. Germline assignment: CDR1 SGHRS and CDR2 YFSETQ. Trimming took off 1 base at V and 5 bases at J, with 9 bases between the two ends. CDR3 protein: CASSLFTSETQYF. DNA of the CDR3: TGCGCCAGCAGCTTGTTCACTTCTGAGACCCAGTACTTC.